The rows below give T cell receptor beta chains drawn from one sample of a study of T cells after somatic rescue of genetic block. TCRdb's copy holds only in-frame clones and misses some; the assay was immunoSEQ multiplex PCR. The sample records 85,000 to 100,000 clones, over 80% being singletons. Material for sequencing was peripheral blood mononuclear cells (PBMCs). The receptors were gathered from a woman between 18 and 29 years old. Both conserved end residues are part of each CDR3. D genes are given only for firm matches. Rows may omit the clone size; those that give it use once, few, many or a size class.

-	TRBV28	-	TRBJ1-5	TGTGCCAGCAGTTACTTTGGACGCAATCAGCCCCAGCATTTT	CASSYFGRNQPQHF
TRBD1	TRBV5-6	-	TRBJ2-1	TGTGCCAGCAGCTTGGCCGGACAGGGGGATTACAATGAGCAGTTCTTC	CASSLAGQGDYNEQFF
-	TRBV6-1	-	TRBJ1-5	TGTGCCAGCAGTGACAGGGTCAATCAGCCCCAGCATTTT	CASSDRVNQPQHF
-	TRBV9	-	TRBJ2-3	TGTGCCAGCAGCGTAGGCGGGATTATCACAGATACGCAGTATTTT	CASSVGGIITDTQYF
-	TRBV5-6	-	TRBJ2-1	TGTGCCAGCAGCTTGGAGTGGGATGAGCAGTTCTTC	CASSLEWDEQFF
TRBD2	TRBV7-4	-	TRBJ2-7	TGTGCCAGCAGCTGGGAGGGACTAGCGGGAGGTCAGGACGAGCAGTACTTC	CASSWEGLAGGQDEQYF
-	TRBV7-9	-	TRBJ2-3	TGTGCCAGCAGCCTCACAGATACGCAGTATTTT	CASSLTDTQYF
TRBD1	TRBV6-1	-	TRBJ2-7	TGTGCCAGCAGTGAAGCGAGGACAGGGGCCCTCTACGAGCAGTACTTC	CASSEARTGALYEQYF
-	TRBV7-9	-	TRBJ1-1	TGTGCCAGCAGCGCCCGTAAGTTGGGGACGGGGAACACTGAAGCTTTCTTT	CASSARKLGTGNTEAFF
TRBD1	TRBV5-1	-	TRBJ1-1	TGCGCCAGCAGCATGTACAGGGGAGGGAACACTGAAGCTTTCTTT	CASSMYRGGNTEAFF
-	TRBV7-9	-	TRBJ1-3	TGTGCCAGCAGCTCTTTAAGGAACACCATATATTTT	CASSSLRNTIYF
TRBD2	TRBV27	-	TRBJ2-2	TGTGCCAGCAGTTTACGGGAGGGCCCCGGGGAGCTGTTTTTT	CASSLREGPGELFF
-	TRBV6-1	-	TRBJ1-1	TGTGCCAGCAGTGAAGCCGTAGAGACAGGACTCGGTGGTGCTTTCTTT	CASSEAVETGLGGAFF
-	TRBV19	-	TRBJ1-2	TGTGCCAGTAGTAGGACAACGGGGTATGGCTACACCTTC	CASSRTTGYGYTF
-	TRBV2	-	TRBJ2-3	TGTGCCGGAGGATCGGGGGCGGGTACAGATACGCAGTATTTT	CAGGSGAGTDTQYF
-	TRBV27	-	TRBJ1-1	TGTGCCAGCAGTTTAGCGGCTTGGGGGGCGCGTACTGAAGCTTTCTTT	CASSLAAWGARTEAFF
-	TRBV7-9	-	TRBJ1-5	TGTGCCAGCAGCTCGATGACAGACCGTAGCAATCAGCCCCAGCATTTT	CASSSMTDRSNQPQHF
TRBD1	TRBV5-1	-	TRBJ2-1	TGCGCCAGCAGTCAAGGGGGACAGAAGTACAATGAGCAGTTCTTC	CASSQGGQKYNEQFF
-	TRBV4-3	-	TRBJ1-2	TGCGCCAGCAGCCAGGGTTCTGGGGATGGCTACACCTTC	CASSQGSGDGYTF
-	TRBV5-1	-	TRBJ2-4	TGCGCCAGCAGCGCGGCTCCGCAAGCCAAAAACATTCAGTACTTC	CASSAAPQAKNIQYF
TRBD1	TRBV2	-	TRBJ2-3	TGTGCCAGCACCCGACAGGGAACCGCCGGAGATACGCAGTATTTT	CASTRQGTAGDTQYF
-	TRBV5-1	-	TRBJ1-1	TGCGCCAGCCGCCCCAGGGACGGAGCTTCGGACACTGAAGCTTTCTTT	CASRPRDGASDTEAFF
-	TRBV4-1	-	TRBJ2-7	TGCGCCAGCAGAAAAGGGGACGGTGGCTCCTACGAGCAGTACTTC	CASRKGDGGSYEQYF
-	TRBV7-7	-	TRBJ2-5	TGTGCTAGCAGCTTGGGCCCTCCGGGGAGCCAAGAGACCCAGTACTTC	CASSLGPPGSQETQYF
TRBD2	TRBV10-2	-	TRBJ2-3	TGCGCCAGCAAGGCCCGCCCGGGGACTAGCAATTCAGATACGCAGTATTTT	CASKARPGTSNSDTQYF
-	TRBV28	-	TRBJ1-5	TGTGCCAGCATCAGCCTTTACCGTAGCAATCAGCCCCAGCATTTT	CASISLYRSNQPQHF
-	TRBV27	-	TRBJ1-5	TGTGCCAGCAGTCGGCGAGTTTTCCATCAGCCCCAGCATTTT	CASSRRVFHQPQHF
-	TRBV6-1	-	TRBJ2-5	TGTGCCAGCAGCCCGGGACTTTCGACCCAGTACTTC	CASSPGLSTQYF
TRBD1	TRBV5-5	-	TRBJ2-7	TGTGCCAGCAGCTTCGGGACAGCAGCCTACGAGCAGTACTTC	CASSFGTAAYEQYF
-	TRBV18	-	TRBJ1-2	TGTGCCAGCTCACCCACCACAACCCCTTATGGCTACACCTTC	CASSPTTTPYGYTF
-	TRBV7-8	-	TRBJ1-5	TGTGCCAGCAGCTTAGAGGGGTTTCAGCCCCAGCATTTT	CASSLEGFQPQHF
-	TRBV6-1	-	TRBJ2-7	TGTGCCAGCAGTGAAGTAGCGGAGACCTACGAGCAGTACTTC	CASSEVAETYEQYF
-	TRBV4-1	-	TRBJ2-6	TGCGCCAGCAGCCAAGACAGGAGCTCTGGGGCCAACGTCCTGACTTTC	CASSQDRSSGANVLTF
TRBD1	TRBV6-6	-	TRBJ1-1	TGTGCCAGCAGCACCGACAGGGACACTGAAGCTTTCTTT	CASSTDRDTEAFF
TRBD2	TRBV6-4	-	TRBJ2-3	TGTGCCAGCAGTGAGACTAGCGGGAGGGCAGATACGCAGTATTTT	CASSETSGRADTQYF
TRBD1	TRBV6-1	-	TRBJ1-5	TGTGCCAGCAGTGCGACAGGGGGCGACAATCAGCCCCAGCATTTT	CASSATGGDNQPQHF
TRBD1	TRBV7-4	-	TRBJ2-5	TGTGCCAGCAGCGTCGGGACAGACCAAGAGACCCAGTACTTC	CASSVGTDQETQYF
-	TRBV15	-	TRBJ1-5	TGTGCCACCAGCCCTAATCCCAGAGACAATCAGCCCCAGCATTTT	CATSPNPRDNQPQHF
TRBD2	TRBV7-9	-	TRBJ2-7	TGTGCCAGCAGCGCGCCCGGGACTAGCGGGAGATTAGGTTACGAGCAGTACTTC	CASSAPGTSGRLGYEQYF
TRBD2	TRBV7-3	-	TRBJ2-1	TGTGCCAGCAGCGGAAGGGCTAGCGGGAGCTCCTACAATGAGCAGTTCTTC	CASSGRASGSSYNEQFF
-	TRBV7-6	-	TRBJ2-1	TGTGCCAGCAGCTTAGGGTTCGTCGAGGTGAACAATGAGCAGTTCTTC	CASSLGFVEVNNEQFF
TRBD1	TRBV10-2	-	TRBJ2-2	TGCGCCAGCAGGGACTACAGGGGGGCAGGGACCGGGGAGCTGTTTTTT	CASRDYRGAGTGELFF
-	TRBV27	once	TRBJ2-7	TGTGCCAGCAGTTTATCGGTAAGGCCAACGGGCGAGCAGTACTTC	CASSLSVRPTGEQYF
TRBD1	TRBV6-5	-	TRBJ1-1	TGTGCCAGCAGGGGGACAGTGAACACTGAAGCTTTCTTT	CASRGTVNTEAFF
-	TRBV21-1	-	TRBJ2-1	TGTGCCAGCAGCAAAAGCGGCGGAACCTACAATGAGCAGTTCTTC	CASSKSGGTYNEQFF
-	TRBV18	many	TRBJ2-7	TGTGCCAGCTCACCCCAGGGTTCCGAGCAGTACTTC	CASSPQGSEQYF
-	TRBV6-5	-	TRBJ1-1	TGTGCCAGCAGACCCCCCGTGGGGGTGTACACTGAAGCTTTCTTT	CASRPPVGVYTEAFF
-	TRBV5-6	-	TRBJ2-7	TGTGCCAGCAGCCCACCGGGGTGGGGTACCTACGAGCAGTACTTC	CASSPPGWGTYEQYF
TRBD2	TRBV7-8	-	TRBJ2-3	TGTGCCAGCAGCCAAATGGCGGGAGGGCTCACAGATACGCAGTATTTT	CASSQMAGGLTDTQYF
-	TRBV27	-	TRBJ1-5	TGTGCCAGCCGGGGTCTTGGCAATCAGCCCCAGCATTTT	CASRGLGNQPQHF
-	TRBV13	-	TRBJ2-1	TGTGCCAGCAGCCTCACGGAAGGGGTCTCCGAGCAGTTCTTC	CASSLTEGVSEQFF
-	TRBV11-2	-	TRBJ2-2	TGTGCCAGCAGCTCCAGCGGAACGAACACCGGGGAGCTGTTTTTT	CASSSSGTNTGELFF
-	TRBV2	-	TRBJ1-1	TGTGCCAGCAGCATACGGAGGTCCGGGGCCGGGGCTTTCTTT	CASSIRRSGAGAFF